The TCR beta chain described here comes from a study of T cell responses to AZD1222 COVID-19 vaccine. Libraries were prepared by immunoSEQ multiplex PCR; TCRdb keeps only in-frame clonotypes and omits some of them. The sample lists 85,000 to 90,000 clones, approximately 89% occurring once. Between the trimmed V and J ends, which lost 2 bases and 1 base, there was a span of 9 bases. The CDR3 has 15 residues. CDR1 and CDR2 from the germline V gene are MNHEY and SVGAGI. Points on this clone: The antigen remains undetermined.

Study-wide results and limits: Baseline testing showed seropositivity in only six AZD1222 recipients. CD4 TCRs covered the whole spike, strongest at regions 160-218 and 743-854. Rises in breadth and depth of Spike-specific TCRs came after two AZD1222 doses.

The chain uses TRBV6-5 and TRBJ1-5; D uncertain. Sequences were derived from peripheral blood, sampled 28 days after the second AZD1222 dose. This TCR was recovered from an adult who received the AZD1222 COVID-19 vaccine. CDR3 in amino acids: CASSYGRTSNQPQHF. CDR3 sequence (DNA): TGTGCCAGCAGTTACGGACGGACGAGCAATCAGCCCCAGCATTTT.